The 21 T cell receptor beta chains reported below all come from one sample, sequenced in a study of T-cell reconstitution after alpha-beta-depleted transplantation in children. Molecular barcoding with unique molecular identifiers was used for the TCRbeta library. TCRdb reanalysed the PCR reads using MiXCR and keeps one entry per CDR3 protein. The table records 70,000 to 95,000 distinct CDR3 sequences, 15% to 17% of them present only once. This material consisted of PBMCs, mostly from graft donor cells, taken 180 days after TCRalphabeta/CD19-depleted stem cell transplant. These receptors were collected from a male patient aged 2 to 10 who had a stem cell transplant for acute lymphoblastic leukemia, so the T cells may come from the graft donor.

Only a few counts were recorded for this clonotype. This chain links TRBV7-8 with TRBJ2-1, with 9 bases aligning to TRBD2. V lost 0 bases, J lost 8 bases, and 11 bases stayed unmatched. The CDR3 is 17 residues long. Germline lookup yields CDR1 SGHVS and CDR2 FQNEAQ. CDR3 DNA sequence: TGTGCCAGCAGCTTAGCGGGGGGGACTAGCTCGGGCTATGAGCAGTTCTTC. This codes for CASSLAGGTSSGYEQFF.

With respect to this clonotype: A much larger clone differs by one base, so this may be a read error. The chain links TRBV28 to TRBJ2-3, with TRBD1 identical over 11 bases. CDR1 MDHEN and CDR2 SYDVKM come from the germline V gene. The CDR3 has 15 residues. The CDR3 reads CASSLRTGGADAQYF. Here the CDR3 DNA reads TGTGCCAGCAGTTTGCGGACAGGGGGCGCAGATGCGCAGTATTTT.

V gene TRBV11-2 combines with J gene TRBJ2-1; D gene uncertain. This CDR3 is built from 14 residues. Between the trimmed V and J ends, which lost 6 bases and 5 bases, there was a span of 14 bases. Looked up from germline, CDR1 is SGHAT and CDR2 is FQNNGV. The CDR3 region is CASSPPDGHNEQFF. The CDR3 nucleotides read TGTGCCAGCAGTCCGCCGGACGGGCACAATGAGCAGTTCTTC.

In this sample, this clonotype turned up many times. This chain connects TRBV7-8 to TRBJ2-5; perhaps TRBD2 as D (6 bases). V was pared by 1 base and J by 7 bases, with 19 bases between. Germline V gene lookup returns CDR1 SGHVS and CDR2 FQNEAQ. This CDR3 has 16 amino acids. This chain's CDR3 is CASSLEVGLAQGTQYF. Written as DNA, the CDR3 is TGTGCCAGCAGCTTAGAGGTGGGACTCGCCCAGGGGACCCAGTACTTC.

This clonotype was picked up a small number of times. The chain combines TRBV4-1 with TRBJ1-6; D perhaps matches TRBD1 (5 bases). V lost 1 base, J lost 9 bases, and 10 bases lay in between. Germline V lookup: CDR1 MGHRA, CDR2 YSYEKL. The CDR3 is 14 residues long. This chain's CDR3 is CASSQGDHSSPLHF. CDR3 coding DNA: TGCGCCAGCAGCCAAGGGGACCACTCTTCACCCCTCCACTTT.

The chain joins TRBV12-3 or TRBV12-4 to TRBJ2-2, with D possibly being TRBD2 (6 bases). The CDR3 sequence is 16 residues long. The V end lost 3 bases, the J end lost 0 bases, and 11 bases lay between the germline ends. The CDR3 nucleotides read TGTGCCAGCAGTTTTGGGGGAGGCTCGAACACCGGGGAGCTGTTTTTT. It specifies CASSFGGGSNTGELFF.

This clonotype was observed a handful of times. The J gene is TRBJ1-3, the V gene TRBV7-9; TRBD1 agrees at 7 bases. Germline CDR1 is SEHNR and CDR2 is FQNEAQ (reference sequence). The CDR3 covers 17 residues. V was pared by 2 bases and J by 0 bases, with 7 bases of the junction left unmatched. The CDR3 loop reads CASSLQMTGLSGNTIYF. CDR3 nucleotides: TGTGCCAGCAGCTTACAGATGACAGGGCTCTCTGGAAACACCATATATTTT. Variable domain in full (rest from reference TRBV7-9 and TRBJ1-3): DTGVSQNPRHKITKRGQNVTFRCDPISEHNRLYWYRQTLGQGPEFLTYFQNEAQLEKSRLLSDRFSAERPKGSFSTLEIQRTEQGDSAMYLCASSLQMTGLSGNTIYFGEGSWLTVV.

There are a few counts of this clonotype. The rearrangement links TRBV12-3 or TRBV12-4 to TRBJ2-7, with D perhaps TRBD1 (6 bases). Trimming cost V 1 base and J 0 bases, with 7 bases left between them. The CDR3 has 14 residues. CDR3 nucleotide sequence: TGTGCCAGCAGTTTAGGACAGGACTCCTACGAGCAGTACTTC. It is translated as CASSLGQDSYEQYF.

V is TRBV12-3 or TRBV12-4 and J is TRBJ1-5; no clear D gene. CDR3 size: 12 residues. The ends were cut back, 6 bases at V and 7 bases at J, with 10 bases in the middle. DNA for the CDR3: TGTGCCAGCAGCACCCGGGGACAGCCCCAGCATTTT. Its protein product is CASSTRGQPQHF.

This clonotype has a handful of counts. The rearrangement links TRBV20-1 to TRBJ1-5, with 9 bases aligning to TRBD1. The CDR3 spans 16 residues. The germline gives CDR1 DFQATT, CDR2 SNEGSKA (reference sequence). Trimming cost V 5 bases and J 3 bases; bases outside gene matches: 11. The CDR3 loop is CSAPPGGQGDNQPQHF. The CDR3 DNA reads as TGCAGTGCTCCTCCCGGGGGACAGGGAGACAATCAGCCCCAGCATTTT.

The sample holds one count of this clonotype. This sequence joins TRBV20-1 and TRBJ2-5, with TRBD2 matching 8 bases. Germline CDR1 and CDR2: DFQATT and SNEGSKA (reference sequence). The CDR3 loop spans 11 amino acids. Here the CDR3 reads CGRLAKETQYF. In nucleotides, the CDR3 is TGCGGGAGACTAGCGAAAGAGACCCAGTACTTC.

This chain uses TRBV7-8 with TRBJ1-2, with 11 bases matching TRBD1. This CDR3 has 15 amino acids. The germline V gene has CDR1 SGHVS and CDR2 FQNEAQ. Losses at the gene ends were 5 bases for V and 2 bases for J; bases not matched to a gene: 4. CDR3 sequence: CASSPWTGGNYGYTF. In DNA, the CDR3 is TGTGCCAGCAGCCCCTGGACAGGGGGCAACTATGGCTACACCTTC.

This clonotype was detected a few times. V usage is TRBV7-2 and J usage is TRBJ1-5; D might be TRBD1 (6 bases). Per the germline V gene, CDR1 is SGHTA and CDR2 is FQGNSA. The CDR3 is 15 amino acids. V was cut by 5 bases and J by 4 bases, with 15 bases left in between. Written as DNA, the CDR3 is TGTGCCAGCAGCCCAACACCCGGACAGAATCAGCCCCAGCATTTT. Its protein is CASSPTPGQNQPQHF.

The chain links TRBV5-1 to TRBJ2-7; maybe TRBD1 (5 bases). Germline V gives CDR1 SGHRS, CDR2 YFSETQ. This CDR3 spans 15 amino acids. The V end was cut by 6 bases, the J end by 2 bases, with 18 bases between. DNA for the CDR3: TGCGCCAGCAAGTTAACCGACCAGGGCCCCTACGAGCAGTACTTC. Translation: CASKLTDQGPYEQYF.

This clonotype was found many times. The CDR3 DNA reads as TGTGCCAGCAGCTTGGGCGGAGGGTTGGCCACCGGGGAGCTGTTTTTT. Translation gives CASSLGGGLATGELFF. The chain has TRBV5-6 and TRBJ2-2; D is possibly TRBD2 (6 bases). Trimming left V 0 bases short and J 4 bases short, with 13 bases between. The germline CDR1 and CDR2 sequences are SGHDT and YYEEEE. CDR3 size: 16 residues.

This clonotype came up many times. The J gene is TRBJ2-7, the V gene TRBV5-1; D could derive from TRBD1 or TRBD2 (5 bases each). V was pared by 4 bases and J by 2 bases, with 16 bases between. The CDR3 sequence is 15 residues long. The V gene's germline CDR1 is SGHRS and CDR2 YFSETQ. The CDR3 DNA reads TGCGCCAGCAGCAACCTCCGGGACCCCACCTACGAGCAGTACTTC. Residues: CASSNLRDPTYEQYF.

This clonotype was counted ten times or more. The V gene is TRBV27, the J gene TRBJ2-7; D might be TRBD2 (5 bases). V was cut by 7 bases and J by 5 bases, with 12 bases left in between. The germline V gene has CDR1 MNHEY and CDR2 SMNVEV (reference sequence). This CDR3 is built from 12 residues. CDR3 amino acids: CASKEVGNEQYF. CDR3 in DNA: TGTGCCAGCAAGGAGGTAGGCAACGAGCAGTACTTC.

This clonotype was detected a few times. The chain combines TRBV10-3 with TRBJ2-5; tentative D call: TRBD2 (5 bases). The CDR3 loop spans 13 amino acids. The germline gives CDR1 ENHRY, CDR2 SYGVKD. V gave up 6 bases and J gave up 3 bases, with 11 bases separating them. The CDR3 coding sequence is TGTGCCATCAGACGGGGATTGGAAGAGACCCAGTACTTC. Its protein is CAIRRGLEETQYF.

V gene TRBV2 combines with J gene TRBJ2-7, with D perhaps matching TRBD2 (5 bases). The CDR3 is made up of 11 amino acids. The germline CDR1 and CDR2 sequences are SNHLY and FYNNEI. The V end lost 3 bases, the J end lost 7 bases, and 7 bases lay between the germline ends. CDR3 nucleotide sequence: TGTGCCAGCAGTGATGGGGAGGAGCAGTACTTC. This translates into CASSDGEEQYF.

The chain employs TRBV6-2 or TRBV6-3 and TRBJ2-5; D is undetermined. Between the trimmed V and J ends, which lost 2 bases and 10 bases, there was a span of 11 bases. The CDR3 has 12 amino acids. CDR1 and CDR2 from the germline V gene are MNHEY and SVGEGT. CDR3 residues: CASSYPSEGQYF. Written as DNA, the CDR3 is TGTGCCAGCAGTTACCCGTCGGAAGGCCAGTACTTC.

This chain joins TRBV6-1 and TRBJ1-3, with D maybe TRBD1 (5 bases). The CDR3 covers 14 residues. Germline V gene sequence: CDR1 MNHNS, CDR2 SASEGT. Deletions cut 6 bases from V and 5 bases from J, with 14 bases between. CDR3 region: CASSQGQPRNTIYF. The CDR3, as DNA: TGTGCCAGCAGCCAGGGCCAACCAAGAAACACCATATATTTT.